A selection of T cell receptor beta chains follows, all from one sample in a study of graft-versus-host responses after intestinal transplantation. Measured with immunoSEQ multiplex PCR; TCRdb has only the in-frame clones, and not every one. The sample holds approximately 37,000 clones, 75% to 90% seen once. The starting material was ileum tissue, obtained less than 210 days after intestinal transplant. These receptors came from a human patient who received an intestinal transplant, so some T cells may come from the graft donor. Each CDR3 is given with its conserved first and last residue. Each record gives: CDR3 DNA, CDR3 protein, V gene, D gene, J gene, clone size. D genes are given only for firm matches. A clone size is listed for some rows: how often the clone was seen (once, few, many), or a class if it is expanded.

DNA: TGTGCCAGCAGCTTGGCAACCATACGGGGGCCAACCTATAATTCACCCCTCCACTTT; CDR3: CASSLATIRGPTYNSPLHF; V: TRBV5-4; D: -; J: TRBJ1-6; size: -
DNA: TGTGCCAGCAGTTTGGGACAGGTGGGGGAGACCCAGTACTTC; CDR3: CASSLGQVGETQYF; V: TRBV28; D: TRBD1; J: TRBJ2-5; size: once
DNA: TGTGCCAGCAGCGGTGTCGGGGGGGCTACCTACGAGCAGTACTTC; CDR3: CASSGVGGATYEQYF; V: TRBV27; D: TRBD2; J: TRBJ2-7; size: -
DNA: TGCGCCAGCAGCTTGGGCCAGGGCTCCTCTGGAAACACCATATATTTT; CDR3: CASSLGQGSSGNTIYF; V: TRBV5-1; D: -; J: TRBJ1-3; size: once
DNA: TGTGCCAGCAGCTTTACCCAAGAGACCCAGTACTTC; CDR3: CASSFTQETQYF; V: TRBV11-2; D: -; J: TRBJ2-5; size: -
DNA: TGTGCCAGCAGCCAGACGGGACTCCAGAGCACCGGGGAGCTGTTTTTT; CDR3: CASSQTGLQSTGELFF; V: TRBV7-8; D: -; J: TRBJ2-2; size: -
DNA: TGCGCCAGCAGCGGGGCGGCGGGGGGTGTAGGAGATACGCAGTATTTT; CDR3: CASSGAAGGVGDTQYF; V: TRBV5-1; D: TRBD2; J: TRBJ2-3; size: -
DNA: TGTGCCAGCAGTGACTTGGACAGGGGAAGGGGCAATCAGCCCCAGCATTTT; CDR3: CASSDLDRGRGNQPQHF; V: TRBV6-1; D: TRBD1; J: TRBJ1-5; size: -
DNA: TGTGCCAGCAGTTTCTTTGGGACTCCCTACGAGCAGTACTTC; CDR3: CASSFFGTPYEQYF; V: TRBV28; D: -; J: TRBJ2-7; size: -
DNA: TGCGCCAGCAGCTTGGCCGCGGGATCCGGGGAGCTGTTTTTT; CDR3: CASSLAAGSGELFF; V: TRBV5-1; D: -; J: TRBJ2-2; size: -
DNA: TGTGCCAGCAGCCCCCAATACGAGCAGTACTTC; CDR3: CASSPQYEQYF; V: TRBV7-9; D: -; J: TRBJ2-7; size: -
DNA: TGCGCCAGCAGCTCTTTTTGGGGCGGGAGGGCGTACGAGCAGTACTTC; CDR3: CASSSFWGGRAYEQYF; V: TRBV5-1; D: TRBD2; J: TRBJ2-7; size: -
DNA: TGTGCCAGCAGCAGGACAGGGATGAATGGCTACACCTTC; CDR3: CASSRTGMNGYTF; V: TRBV5-6; D: TRBD1; J: TRBJ1-2; size: -
DNA: TGTGCCAGCAGCTTAGTGGGAGGTAACACAGATACGCAGTATTTT; CDR3: CASSLVGGNTDTQYF; V: TRBV7-8; D: -; J: TRBJ2-3; size: -
DNA: TGTGCCAGCAGTGAAGGCATCGGCTTAGGGCCCCAGCATTTT; CDR3: CASSEGIGLGPQHF; V: TRBV6-1; D: -; J: TRBJ1-5; size: -
DNA: TGCGCCAGCAGCTTACCAGGGACAGGGGAAGCCGGGGAGCTGTTTTTT; CDR3: CASSLPGTGEAGELFF; V: TRBV5-1; D: TRBD1; J: TRBJ2-2; size: -
DNA: TGTGCCAGCTCTTGGAAAGACAGATCGTTCTCTGGGGCCAACGTCCTGACTTTC; CDR3: CASSWKDRSFSGANVLTF; V: TRBV18; D: -; J: TRBJ2-6; size: -
DNA: TGCGCCAGCAGCTTGGACGGGACAGGCAACACAGATACGCAGTATTTT; CDR3: CASSLDGTGNTDTQYF; V: TRBV5-1; D: TRBD1; J: TRBJ2-3; size: -
DNA: TGTGCCAGCAGTTACCGTGGGGTATATAATGAAAAACTGTTTTTT; CDR3: CASSYRGVYNEKLFF; V: TRBV6-5; D: -; J: TRBJ1-4; size: -
DNA: TGTGCCAGCAGCCATCTGACCCTGGGGGGGGCCGGGGAGCTGTTTTTT; CDR3: CASSHLTLGGAGELFF; V: TRBV5-6; D: TRBD2; J: TRBJ2-2; size: -
DNA: TGCGCCAGCAGCCCCATCCTCACTCTGGGGGCCAACGTCCTGACTTTC; CDR3: CASSPILTLGANVLTF; V: TRBV4-1; D: -; J: TRBJ2-6; size: -
DNA: TGCGCCAGCAGTGATTCAGGGCGAAGAAAAGATACGCAGTATTTT; CDR3: CASSDSGRRKDTQYF; V: TRBV10-1; D: -; J: TRBJ2-3; size: -
DNA: TGTGCCAGCAGCGGGGACTTCACCGGGGAGCTGTTTTTT; CDR3: CASSGDFTGELFF; V: TRBV5-4; D: -; J: TRBJ2-2; size: -
DNA: TGTGCCAGCAGCTTGGTCGGGGAGGTCAACTATGGCTACACCTTC; CDR3: CASSLVGEVNYGYTF; V: TRBV5-5; D: -; J: TRBJ1-2; size: -
DNA: TGTGCCAGCAGCCGGGGACAGGCTTTGGGAACTAATGAAAAACTGTTTTTT; CDR3: CASSRGQALGTNEKLFF; V: TRBV5-4; D: TRBD1; J: TRBJ1-4; size: -
DNA: TGTGCCAGCAGCTTCCCCGGGGCAGATACGCAGTATTTT; CDR3: CASSFPGADTQYF; V: TRBV7-2; D: -; J: TRBJ2-3; size: -
DNA: TGTGCCAGCAGCTTGGGTCAGGGCTTTAATGAGCAGTTCTTC; CDR3: CASSLGQGFNEQFF; V: TRBV5-5; D: -; J: TRBJ2-1; size: -
DNA: TGTGCCAGCAGTTCGGACGGATATCAGAACTACGAGCAGTACTTC; CDR3: CASSSDGYQNYEQYF; V: TRBV28; D: -; J: TRBJ2-7; size: -
DNA: TGTGCCAGCAGTGAAAGTTTGGGGGCCTCGGCTTTCTTT; CDR3: CASSESLGASAFF; V: TRBV6-1; D: -; J: TRBJ1-1; size: -
DNA: TGTGCCAGCAGTGAAGCAACAGATACGCAGTATTTT; CDR3: CASSEATDTQYF; V: TRBV6-1; D: -; J: TRBJ2-3; size: -
DNA: TGTGCCAGCAGTCTAAGGGACAGTTCCTCACCCCTCCACTTT; CDR3: CASSLRDSSSPLHF; V: TRBV28; D: TRBD1; J: TRBJ1-6; size: -
DNA: TGTGCCAGCAGCTTAGTTGGCAGGTGGAACACTGAAGCTTTCTTT; CDR3: CASSLVGRWNTEAFF; V: TRBV7-8; D: -; J: TRBJ1-1; size: -
DNA: TGCGCCAGCAGTGAGGGTATTTCGCAGTATTTT; CDR3: CASSEGISQYF; V: TRBV10-2; D: -; J: TRBJ2-3; size: -
DNA: TGCGCCGGAGGTGGGGGGAGGGAGTACTTC; CDR3: CAGGGGREYF; V: TRBV10-1; D: TRBD2; J: TRBJ2-7; size: -
DNA: TGTGCCAGCAGCTTACTTAGGGGATGGCGAGGCACAGATACGCAGTATTTT; CDR3: CASSLLRGWRGTDTQYF; V: TRBV7-8; D: -; J: TRBJ2-3; size: -
DNA: TGTGCCAGCAGTGAACTCGGACAGGGTCGTCAGCCCCAGCATTTT; CDR3: CASSELGQGRQPQHF; V: TRBV2; D: TRBD1; J: TRBJ1-5; size: -
DNA: TGCGCCAGCAGCTTGGGATATGGCAGGGTCAACGAGCAGTACTTC; CDR3: CASSLGYGRVNEQYF; V: TRBV5-1; D: -; J: TRBJ2-7; size: -
DNA: TGTGCCAGTAGTATGAGTCCTCAGCCCCAGCATTTT; CDR3: CASSMSPQPQHF; V: TRBV19; D: -; J: TRBJ1-5; size: -
DNA: TGTGCCAGCAGTTACTCCGGGCCAGGGTCGGATGAGCAGTTCTTC; CDR3: CASSYSGPGSDEQFF; V: TRBV6-5; D: -; J: TRBJ2-1; size: once
DNA: TGTGCCAGCAATTGGGACAGGGGGACAAGAAGCACAGATACGCAGTATTTT; CDR3: CASNWDRGTRSTDTQYF; V: TRBV2; D: TRBD1; J: TRBJ2-3; size: -